These T cell receptor beta chains were read from a single sample in a study of PD-L1 blockade in urothelial cancer. The data were produced by immunoSEQ multiplex PCR, yet TCRdb's version contains in-frame clones alone and is incomplete. The sample has 45,000 to 65,000 clones; 84% are singletons. Sequencing used PBMCs, obtained around atezolizumab (anti-PD-L1) treatment. Source of these receptors: a man aged 35-49 years with urothelial cancer. Both conserved end residues are part of each CDR3. The D gene is left open where the match is weak. Size tells how often a clone was seen (once, few, many) or the class of an expanded clone, and some rows leave it out.

cdr3_nt: TGTGCCAGCCTTCAAAGCAGGGGGGAGCTGTTTTTT; cdr3_aa: CASLQSRGELFF; v_call: TRBV6-6; d_call: .; clone_size: .; j_call: TRBJ2-2
cdr3_nt: TGCGCCAGCAGTTATCAACTGGACCAAGAGACCCAGTACTTC; cdr3_aa: CASSYQLDQETQYF; v_call: TRBV5-1; d_call: .; clone_size: .; j_call: TRBJ2-5
cdr3_nt: TGTGCCAGCTTAACCGGGCCAGGGAGCAATCAGCCCCAGCATTTT; cdr3_aa: CASLTGPGSNQPQHF; v_call: TRBV6-1; d_call: .; clone_size: .; j_call: TRBJ1-5
cdr3_nt: TGTGCCAGCACCGCCGGGACAGGGGTGTCACCCCTCCACTTT; cdr3_aa: CASTAGTGVSPLHF; v_call: TRBV28; d_call: TRBD1; clone_size: .; j_call: TRBJ1-6
cdr3_nt: TGTGCCAGCAGTAAACCGGGACAGGTATACGAGCAGTACTTC; cdr3_aa: CASSKPGQVYEQYF; v_call: TRBV6-6; d_call: TRBD1; clone_size: .; j_call: TRBJ2-7
cdr3_nt: TGTGCCAGCAGCAGTAGGACAGTAAGCTCCTACGAGCAGTACTTC; cdr3_aa: CASSSRTVSSYEQYF; v_call: TRBV7-9; d_call: .; clone_size: .; j_call: TRBJ2-7
cdr3_nt: TGCAGCGTGCGAGAACAGGCGGCTTTCTTT; cdr3_aa: CSVREQAAFF; v_call: TRBV29-1; d_call: .; clone_size: .; j_call: TRBJ1-1
cdr3_nt: TGTGCCAGCAGCTTATCTAGCGGGTCCTACAATGAGCAGTTCTTC; cdr3_aa: CASSLSSGSYNEQFF; v_call: TRBV7-9; d_call: TRBD2; clone_size: .; j_call: TRBJ2-1
cdr3_nt: TGTGCCAGCAACCCCGACTCTGGCTCCTACAATGAGCAGTTCTTC; cdr3_aa: CASNPDSGSYNEQFF; v_call: TRBV6-6; d_call: .; clone_size: .; j_call: TRBJ2-1
cdr3_nt: TGTGCCAGTAGAGGGGTGAACACCGGGGAGCTGTTTTTT; cdr3_aa: CASRGVNTGELFF; v_call: TRBV19; d_call: .; clone_size: .; j_call: TRBJ2-2
cdr3_nt: TGTGCCTGGACCCCAGGGTCCGTAGCGGGCTACGAGCAGTACTTC; cdr3_aa: CAWTPGSVAGYEQYF; v_call: TRBV30; d_call: TRBD2; clone_size: .; j_call: TRBJ2-7
cdr3_nt: TGTGCCAGCAGCCCACAGGGGGTGGGTGAAGCTTTCTTT; cdr3_aa: CASSPQGVGEAFF; v_call: TRBV7-9; d_call: TRBD1; clone_size: few; j_call: TRBJ1-1
cdr3_nt: TGTGCCTGGAGACCACCCCCCATAGCGGCCGCTTACAATGAGCAGTTCTTC; cdr3_aa: CAWRPPPIAAAYNEQFF; v_call: TRBV30; d_call: .; clone_size: once; j_call: TRBJ2-1
cdr3_nt: TGTGCCAGCACCCCGTGGGCAGCTACGATGAACACTGAAGCTTTCTTT; cdr3_aa: CASTPWAATMNTEAFF; v_call: TRBV28; d_call: .; clone_size: few; j_call: TRBJ1-1
cdr3_nt: TGCGCCAGCAGCGCGGGATTGAACGCGAACACCGGGGAGCTGTTTTTT; cdr3_aa: CASSAGLNANTGELFF; v_call: TRBV5-1; d_call: .; clone_size: few; j_call: TRBJ2-2
cdr3_nt: TGCAGCGTCAGCGACAGGGGTTCCTACAATGAGCAGTTCTTC; cdr3_aa: CSVSDRGSYNEQFF; v_call: TRBV29-1; d_call: TRBD1; clone_size: once; j_call: TRBJ2-1
cdr3_nt: TGCGCCAGCAGCCAATTAGTGACAGAGCCCCAGCATTTT; cdr3_aa: CASSQLVTEPQHF; v_call: TRBV4-1; d_call: .; clone_size: .; j_call: TRBJ1-5
cdr3_nt: TGTGCCAGCAGACTGGGACTAGCGGGGGAGACCCAGTACTTC; cdr3_aa: CASRLGLAGETQYF; v_call: TRBV5-6; d_call: TRBD2; clone_size: once; j_call: TRBJ2-5
cdr3_nt: TGTGCCAGCAGCCCCGGGGGGAGCGGGAGTAGGCACAATGAGCAGTTCTTC; cdr3_aa: CASSPGGSGSRHNEQFF; v_call: TRBV7-2; d_call: TRBD2; clone_size: .; j_call: TRBJ2-1
cdr3_nt: TGTGCCAGTAGTATTTTGGACAGCTTGGGCGATCAGCCCCAGCATTTT; cdr3_aa: CASSILDSLGDQPQHF; v_call: TRBV19; d_call: .; clone_size: .; j_call: TRBJ1-5
cdr3_nt: TGTGCCAGCAGCTTAGCGGGAGGGGCAACCCGATCCTACAATGAGCAGTTCTTC; cdr3_aa: CASSLAGGATRSYNEQFF; v_call: TRBV11-3; d_call: TRBD2; clone_size: few; j_call: TRBJ2-1
cdr3_nt: TGTGCCAGCAGTCCCCTCCACGAGCAGTACTTC; cdr3_aa: CASSPLHEQYF; v_call: TRBV28; d_call: .; clone_size: .; j_call: TRBJ2-7
cdr3_nt: TGTGCCATCAGGGCTAGCGGGGGGTCCTACGAGCAGTACTTC; cdr3_aa: CAIRASGGSYEQYF; v_call: TRBV10-3; d_call: TRBD2; clone_size: once; j_call: TRBJ2-7
cdr3_nt: TGCGCCAGCAGCCCCTTGGGGCCAGGGGTCACTGAAGCTTTCTTT; cdr3_aa: CASSPLGPGVTEAFF; v_call: TRBV5-1; d_call: .; clone_size: .; j_call: TRBJ1-1
cdr3_nt: TGCGCCAGCAGCTTCCCCTTCCGGGACATCCTATTGAACACTGAAGCTTTCTTT; cdr3_aa: CASSFPFRDILLNTEAFF; v_call: TRBV5-1; d_call: .; clone_size: .; j_call: TRBJ1-1
cdr3_nt: TGCGCCAGCAGCCGCGGGGAAAACAATGAGCAGTTCTTC; cdr3_aa: CASSRGENNEQFF; v_call: TRBV5-1; d_call: .; clone_size: .; j_call: TRBJ2-1
cdr3_nt: TGTGCCAGCAGCTCCCCTAACATAGCGGCTGACACCGGGGAGCTGTTTTTT; cdr3_aa: CASSSPNIAADTGELFF; v_call: TRBV9; d_call: .; clone_size: .; j_call: TRBJ2-2
cdr3_nt: TGCACCAGCAGCCAAGCCCCCGGACTAGCGGGAGGGCCCAGGACCGGGGAGCTGTTTTTT; cdr3_aa: CTSSQAPGLAGGPRTGELFF; v_call: TRBV1; d_call: .; clone_size: few; j_call: TRBJ2-2
cdr3_nt: TGTGCCAGCACTGAGCTGACAGGGCCTGAAAAACTGTTTTTT; cdr3_aa: CASTELTGPEKLFF; v_call: TRBV7-9; d_call: TRBD1; clone_size: few; j_call: TRBJ1-4
cdr3_nt: TGTGCCAGCAGCGACGGCCTCGCGGCCGACACCGGGGAGCTGTTTTTT; cdr3_aa: CASSDGLAADTGELFF; v_call: TRBV5-4; d_call: .; clone_size: once; j_call: TRBJ2-2
cdr3_nt: TGTGCCAGCAGCGCCTCTAGTCCCCCCACAGATACGCAGTATTTT; cdr3_aa: CASSASSPPTDTQYF; v_call: TRBV9; d_call: .; clone_size: once; j_call: TRBJ2-3
cdr3_nt: TGTGCCAGTAGTGCGTCGGGAAGAGGGAGGGATACGCAGTATTTT; cdr3_aa: CASSASGRGRDTQYF; v_call: TRBV19; d_call: .; clone_size: .; j_call: TRBJ2-3
cdr3_nt: TGTGCCAGCAGTGGTAACAGGGTGGATACGCAGTATTTT; cdr3_aa: CASSGNRVDTQYF; v_call: TRBV27; d_call: .; clone_size: .; j_call: TRBJ2-3
cdr3_nt: TGCAGCGTTGAATTCGGTTCCACTGAAGCTTTCTTT; cdr3_aa: CSVEFGSTEAFF; v_call: TRBV29-1; d_call: .; clone_size: .; j_call: TRBJ1-1
cdr3_nt: TGTGCCAGCAGCTTTAGCGGGAGCTACGAGCAGTACTTC; cdr3_aa: CASSFSGSYEQYF; v_call: TRBV7-2; d_call: TRBD2; clone_size: few; j_call: TRBJ2-7
cdr3_nt: TGTGCCAGCTCACCACTTGAAACAGGGCTGGCTGAAGCTTTCTTT; cdr3_aa: CASSPLETGLAEAFF; v_call: TRBV18; d_call: .; clone_size: .; j_call: TRBJ1-1
cdr3_nt: TGTGCCAGTACCGAGGGACAGGGAGTTCCCTCTAACTATGGCTACACCTTC; cdr3_aa: CASTEGQGVPSNYGYTF; v_call: TRBV19; d_call: TRBD1; clone_size: .; j_call: TRBJ1-2
cdr3_nt: TGTGCCAGTAGTACAGGGGGCGCAGGCTACACCTTC; cdr3_aa: CASSTGGAGYTF; v_call: TRBV19; d_call: TRBD1; clone_size: .; j_call: TRBJ1-2
cdr3_nt: TGTGCCAGCTCCCTAGGAGTTAACTATGGCTACACCTTC; cdr3_aa: CASSLGVNYGYTF; v_call: TRBV18; d_call: .; clone_size: .; j_call: TRBJ1-2
cdr3_nt: TGTGCCATCAGTGATGACAGGGGAGGCGACAAAGCTTTCTTT; cdr3_aa: CAISDDRGGDKAFF; v_call: TRBV10-3; d_call: TRBD1; clone_size: .; j_call: TRBJ1-1
cdr3_nt: TGTGCCAGCCAAAGACAGGGTGAATTGCGAAACACCATATATTTT; cdr3_aa: CASQRQGELRNTIYF; v_call: TRBV2; d_call: TRBD1; clone_size: .; j_call: TRBJ1-3
cdr3_nt: TGTGCCAGCAGTGACCCCCTTCGGACAGGGGGCGAGCAGTACTTC; cdr3_aa: CASSDPLRTGGEQYF; v_call: TRBV6-1; d_call: TRBD1; clone_size: once; j_call: TRBJ2-7
cdr3_nt: TGTGCCATCCAGGCCCTGGAATATGGCTACACCTTC; cdr3_aa: CAIQALEYGYTF; v_call: TRBV10-3; d_call: .; clone_size: .; j_call: TRBJ1-2
cdr3_nt: TGTGCCAGCAGCTTCTCGACAGCCGAGGAGACCCAGTACTTC; cdr3_aa: CASSFSTAEETQYF; v_call: TRBV11-2; d_call: .; clone_size: .; j_call: TRBJ2-5
cdr3_nt: TGCGCCAGCAGCCTAGTCCTTAACACTGAAGCTTTCTTT; cdr3_aa: CASSLVLNTEAFF; v_call: TRBV4-3; d_call: .; clone_size: .; j_call: TRBJ1-1
cdr3_nt: TGTGCCAGCAGCCCCGGGGGATCTGAGCAGTTCTTC; cdr3_aa: CASSPGGSEQFF; v_call: TRBV6-4; d_call: .; clone_size: .; j_call: TRBJ2-1
cdr3_nt: TGTGCCAGTAGTATGTCATTGGGAGGACTAGCGGGAGGGCCCGGGTTCTTC; cdr3_aa: CASSMSLGGLAGGPGFF; v_call: TRBV19; d_call: TRBD2; clone_size: .; j_call: TRBJ2-1
cdr3_nt: TGTGCCAGCAGGCCTCAGGGGAGGGACAATCAGCCCCAGCATTTT; cdr3_aa: CASRPQGRDNQPQHF; v_call: TRBV28; d_call: .; clone_size: .; j_call: TRBJ1-5
cdr3_nt: TGCGCCAGCATTAACTCAGGGAACGGCTATGGCTACACCTTC; cdr3_aa: CASINSGNGYGYTF; v_call: TRBV10-1; d_call: .; clone_size: .; j_call: TRBJ1-2
cdr3_nt: TGTGCCAGCAGTTTTGATGTCCCGGGACAGGGCCGAGGAAAACTGTTTTTT; cdr3_aa: CASSFDVPGQGRGKLFF; v_call: TRBV28; d_call: TRBD1; clone_size: .; j_call: TRBJ1-4
cdr3_nt: TGTGCCAGCAGCTTAGGCGTTGGGGAGGACTCATCTGGAAACACCATATATTTT; cdr3_aa: CASSLGVGEDSSGNTIYF; v_call: TRBV13; d_call: .; clone_size: once; j_call: TRBJ1-3
cdr3_nt: TGTGCCAGCAACGGGGGGGGCTATGGCTACACCTTC; cdr3_aa: CASNGGGYGYTF; v_call: TRBV5-4; d_call: .; clone_size: few; j_call: TRBJ1-2
cdr3_nt: TGTGCCAGTAAGAGGAACACTGAAGCTTTCTTT; cdr3_aa: CASKRNTEAFF; v_call: TRBV28; d_call: .; clone_size: .; j_call: TRBJ1-1
cdr3_nt: TGTGCCTGGGGAGGAGGATCCCGGAGGACAGATACGCAGTATTTT; cdr3_aa: CAWGGGSRRTDTQYF; v_call: TRBV30; d_call: .; clone_size: .; j_call: TRBJ2-3
cdr3_nt: TGCGCCAGCAGCCAAGATCAGGGCAGAAACACCGGGGAGCTGTTTTTT; cdr3_aa: CASSQDQGRNTGELFF; v_call: TRBV4-1; d_call: .; clone_size: .; j_call: TRBJ2-2